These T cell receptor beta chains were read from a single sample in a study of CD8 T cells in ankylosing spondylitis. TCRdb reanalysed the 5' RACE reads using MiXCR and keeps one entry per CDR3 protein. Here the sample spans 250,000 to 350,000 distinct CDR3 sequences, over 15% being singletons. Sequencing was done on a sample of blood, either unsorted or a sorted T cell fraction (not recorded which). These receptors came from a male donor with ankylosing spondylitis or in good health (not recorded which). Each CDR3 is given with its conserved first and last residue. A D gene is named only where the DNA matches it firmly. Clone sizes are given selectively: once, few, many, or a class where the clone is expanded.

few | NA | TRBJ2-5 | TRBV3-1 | CASSQDTGSETQYF | TGTGCCAGCAGCCAAGATACGGGAAGCGAGACCCAGTACTTC
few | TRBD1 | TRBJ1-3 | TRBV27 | CASSYGQGVGNTIYF | TGTGCCAGCAGTTACGGACAGGGGGTTGGAAACACCATATATTTT
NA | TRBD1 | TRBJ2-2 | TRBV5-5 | CASVGTANTGELFF | TGTGCCAGCGTAGGGACAGCGAACACCGGGGAGCTGTTTTTT
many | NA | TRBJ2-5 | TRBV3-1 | CASSQNPGFGGKETQYF | TGTGCCAGCAGCCAAAACCCCGGCTTTGGCGGAAAAGAGACCCAGTACTTC
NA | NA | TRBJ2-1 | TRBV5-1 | CASSAGDSPYNEQFF | TGCGCCAGCAGCGCCGGCGACAGCCCCTACAATGAGCAGTTCTTC
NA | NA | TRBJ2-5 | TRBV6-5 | CASSLRVGGRETQYF | TGTGCCAGCAGTTTACGAGTGGGGGGCCGGGAGACCCAGTACTTC
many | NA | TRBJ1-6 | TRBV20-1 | CSARTQLDSPLHF | TGCAGTGCTAGAACCCAGCTCGATTCACCCCTCCACTTT
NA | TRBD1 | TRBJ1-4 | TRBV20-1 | CSARDRFHPTGNEKLFF | TGCAGTGCTAGGGACAGGTTCCACCCTACCGGAAATGAAAAACTGTTTTTT
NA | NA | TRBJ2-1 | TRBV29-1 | CSVHNPSSYNEQFF | TGCAGCGTTCACAACCCGAGCTCCTACAATGAGCAGTTCTTC
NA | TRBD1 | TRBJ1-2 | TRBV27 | CASSTTGSGYTF | TGTGCCAGCAGTACGACAGGGTCCGGCTACACCTTC
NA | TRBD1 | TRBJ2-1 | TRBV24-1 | CATSGTGTGVVYNEQFF | TGTGCCACCAGCGGTACCGGGACAGGGGTTGTATACAATGAGCAGTTCTTC
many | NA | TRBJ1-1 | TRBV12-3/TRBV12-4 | CASSLYFTEAFF | TGTGCCAGCAGCCTATACTTCACTGAAGCTTTCTTT
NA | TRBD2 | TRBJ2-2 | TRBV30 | CAWSSSGAIYEELFF | TGTGCCTGGAGTTCTAGCGGGGCGATATATGAGGAGCTGTTTTTT
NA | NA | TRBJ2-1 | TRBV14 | CASNQDFRSNEQFF | TGTGCCAGCAACCAAGATTTTAGGAGCAATGAGCAGTTCTTC
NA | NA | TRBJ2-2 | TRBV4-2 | CASSPGRGYNSNTGELFF | TGTGCCAGCAGCCCCGGACGAGGGTATAACTCGAACACCGGGGAGCTGTTTTTT
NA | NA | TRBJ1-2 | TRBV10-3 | CAIRGAREGGGYGYTF | TGTGCCATCAGAGGCGCTCGTGAAGGGGGTGGTTATGGCTACACCTTC
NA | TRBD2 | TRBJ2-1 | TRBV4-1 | CASSQVVASGGLNEQFF | TGCGCCAGCAGCCAAGTCGTGGCTAGCGGAGGCCTCAATGAGCAGTTCTTC
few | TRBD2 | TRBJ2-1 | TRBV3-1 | CASSQDPLAGAYNEQFF | TGTGCCAGCAGCCAAGATCCTCTAGCGGGGGCCTACAATGAGCAGTTCTTC
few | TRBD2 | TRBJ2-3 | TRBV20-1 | CSASATSGRSDTQYF | TGCAGTGCTAGCGCGACTAGCGGGAGGTCTGATACGCAGTATTTT
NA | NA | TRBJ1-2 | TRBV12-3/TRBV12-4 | CLSSEGSYGYTF | TGTCTATCTTCTGAAGGGTCCTATGGCTACACCTTC
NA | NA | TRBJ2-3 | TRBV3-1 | CASSQDYGTDTQYF | TGTGCCAGCAGCCAAGATTACGGCACAGATACGCAGTATTTT
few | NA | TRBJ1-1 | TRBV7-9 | CASSLDSIEAFF | TGTGCCAGCAGCTTAGACAGCATTGAAGCTTTCTTT
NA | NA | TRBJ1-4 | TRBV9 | CASSLGGAVALGEKLFF | TGTGCCAGCAGCCTCGGCGGTGCCGTAGCTTTGGGTGAAAAACTGTTTTTT
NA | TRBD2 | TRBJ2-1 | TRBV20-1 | CSAVMTSGGYNEQFF | TGCAGTGCTGTCATGACTAGCGGGGGTTACAATGAGCAGTTCTTC
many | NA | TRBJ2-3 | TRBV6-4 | CASSEFWGPTDTQYF | TGTGCCAGCAGTGAATTTTGGGGTCCCACAGATACGCAGTATTTT
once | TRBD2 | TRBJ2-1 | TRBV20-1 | CSARLGRGGSSYNEQFF | TGCAGTGCTAGATTGGGGCGGGGGGGCAGCTCCTACAATGAGCAGTTCTTC
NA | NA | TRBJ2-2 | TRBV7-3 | CASSLSSAGELFF | TGTGCCAGCAGCTTAAGTAGCGCCGGGGAGCTGTTTTTT
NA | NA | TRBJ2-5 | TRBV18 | CASSRKLAPTETQYF | TGTGCCAGCTCACGTAAACTAGCCCCGACAGAGACCCAGTACTTC
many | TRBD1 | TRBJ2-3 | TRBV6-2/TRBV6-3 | CASSTDRDWPDTQYF | TGTGCCAGCAGCACGGACAGGGATTGGCCAGATACGCAGTATTTT